This T cell receptor (beta chain) stems from a study of shared clonotypes between healthy human individuals. Repertoires were generated with immunoSEQ multiplex PCR, while TCRdb's copy carries only in-frame clones and drops some. The top ten clones hold more than 10% of a sample with 450,000 or so clones, over 60% of them seen once. As regards this clone: Antigen unknown.

Study outcomes and limitations: The sampled material consisted only of blood, and tissue repertoires are likely to differ.

The sample comprised PBMCs. The receptor comes from a woman in her forties in good health. Some clones in this sample may be carry-over from other donors' samples.

CDR3 nucleotides: TGCGCCAGCAGCCCCCTCCAATCTACGAACACTGAAGCTTTCTTT. Translated, it gives CASSPLQSTNTEAFF. The chain employs TRBV5-1 and TRBJ1-1; D is undetermined. V lost 4 bases and J lost 1, with 14 bases in between. The CDR3 is 15 amino acids. CDR1 SGHRS and CDR2 YFSETQ come from the germline V gene.